A selection of T cell receptor beta chains follows, all from one sample in a study of T cell responses to AZD1222 COVID-19 vaccine. Generated by immunoSEQ multiplex PCR, the TCRdb table keeps only in-frame clones and is missing some. The repertoire has under 150,000 clones, 88% of them found once; the top ten carry 6.5%. The input for sequencing was peripheral blood, taken 28 days after the second AZD1222 dose. The source is an adult who received the AZD1222 COVID-19 vaccine. CDR3s include the opening cysteine and the closing phenylalanine or tryptophan. D genes are given only for firm matches. Rows give clone size only sometimes, using once, few, many, or a class for an expanded clone.

>TRBJ2-1|.|.|TRBV7-2
CASSQQGARVF
>TRBJ1-4|once|.|TRBV3-1/TRBV3-2
CASSQTTGMPNEKLFF
>TRBJ2-7|.|TRBD1|TRBV10-3
CAISSGQGIYEQYF
>TRBJ2-2|.|.|TRBV6-1
CASSEALRAGGNTGELFF
>TRBJ1-2|.|.|TRBV3-1/TRBV3-2
CASSQPDGGPVHGYTF
>TRBJ1-6|.|TRBD1|TRBV3-1/TRBV3-2
CASSQDKGARSPLHF
>TRBJ1-1|once|.|TRBV7-2
CASSSGPMNTEAFF
>TRBJ2-6|.|.|TRBV28
CASSLLGGASGANVLTF
>TRBJ2-1|.|.|TRBV24-1
CATSDSLRVAGKISKGIVNEQFF
>TRBJ2-1|.|.|TRBV9
CASSERLGLDEQFF
>TRBJ1-4|.|.|TRBV4-2
CASSPGASNEKLFF
>TRBJ1-2|once|.|TRBV5-6
CASRRREHYGYTF
>TRBJ1-4|.|.|TRBV3-1/TRBV3-2
CASSRGGATNEKLFF
>TRBJ1-2|.|.|TRBV2
CASSIAQYYTF
>TRBJ2-3|.|.|TRBV10-3
CATTKGGSTDTQYF
>TRBJ2-7|.|.|TRBV4-1
CASSHGPNYEQYF
>TRBJ1-3|.|.|TRBV6-5
CASRKGTGNTIYF
>TRBJ1-2|.|.|TRBV11-2
CASSLGRPDGYTF
>TRBJ2-5|.|TRBD2|TRBV5-1
CASSSVGGTTQETQYF
>TRBJ2-3|few|.|TRBV6-1
CASSEEGGGADTQYF
>TRBJ2-3|.|TRBD2|TRBV25-1
CASSGRGADTQYF
>TRBJ1-2|once|.|TRBV15
CATSPRLEGWGYGYTF
>TRBJ2-1|few|.|TRBV7-2
CASSLRRGHNEQFF